This T cell receptor beta chain was observed in a study of T cell repertoires in cytomegalovirus infection. Study at large: Newly reported HLA-C-restricted and thoroughly characterized HLA-B-restricted CMV epitopes were employed. Matching HLA type, along with CMV infection, was indicated by public TCR beta signatures.

This clonotype was seen only a few times. Its specificity is not known. The CDR3 covers 16 residues. Trimming removed 0 bases at V and 4 bases at J, with 14 bases between. Germline V lookup: CDR1 SGHDT, CDR2 YYEEEE. MiXCR was run by TCRdb on the reads, yielding one entry per CDR3 protein. The sample holds 450,000 to 650,000 distinct CDR3 sequences, 40% seen once. Study results and caveats: Dominating the ex vivo response were HLA-C-restricted CMV-specific TCR beta clonotypes. CMV carriers with the relevant HLA were identified by cumulative public TCR beta family frequency.

This receptor was obtained from a human donor in good health (CMV status not recorded). Some clones in this sample may be carry-over from other donors' samples. The chain combines TRBV5-6 with TRBJ2-1; D is ambiguous. The sequencing here drew on cultured PBMCs, taken from culture after CMV antigen stimulation. CDR3 in amino acids: CASSLGYRKTYNEQFF. CDR3 sequence (DNA): TGTGCCAGCAGCTTGGGTTATAGGAAGACTTACAATGAGCAGTTCTTC.